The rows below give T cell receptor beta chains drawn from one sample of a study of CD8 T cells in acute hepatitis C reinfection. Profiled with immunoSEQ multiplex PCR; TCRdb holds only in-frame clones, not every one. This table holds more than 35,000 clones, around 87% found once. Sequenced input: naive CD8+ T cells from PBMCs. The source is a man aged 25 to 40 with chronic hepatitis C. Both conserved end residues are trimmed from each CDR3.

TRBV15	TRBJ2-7	ATSSFGSGGYEQY
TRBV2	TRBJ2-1	ASSPSGAGSYNEQF
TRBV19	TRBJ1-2	ASRASREGYGYT
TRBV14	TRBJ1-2	ASSQAYYGYT
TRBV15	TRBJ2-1	ATSISGSSYNEQF
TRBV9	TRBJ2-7	ASSVGVTGSSYEQY
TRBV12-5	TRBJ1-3	ASGPSPAKQGYSGNTIY
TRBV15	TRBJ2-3	ATSEGLDGSDTQY
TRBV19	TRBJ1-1	ASTRTGLGDTEAF
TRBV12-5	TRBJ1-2	ASAPEKNYGYT
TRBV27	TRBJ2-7	ASNPTGTFSYEQY
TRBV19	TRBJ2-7	ASSIGAQGAYEQY
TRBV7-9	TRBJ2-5	ASSLVPEYPVETQY
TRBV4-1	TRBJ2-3	ASSPRIRTGGTDTQY
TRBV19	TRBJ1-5	ASVRVGISNQPQH
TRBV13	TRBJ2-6	ASSLGALSGANVLT
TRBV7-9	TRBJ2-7	ASSPRSQGNYEQY
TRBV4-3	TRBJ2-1	ASSQEGGAAYNEQF
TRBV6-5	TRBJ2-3	ASSYAGAYSTDTQY
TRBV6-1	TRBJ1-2	ASSEGNGYT
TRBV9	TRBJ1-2	ASSVGTGGEEGYT
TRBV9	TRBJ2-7	ASSVDRASGFYEQY
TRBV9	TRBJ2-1	ASSMPRDRGGVEQF
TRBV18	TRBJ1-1	ASSVRGALWTEAF